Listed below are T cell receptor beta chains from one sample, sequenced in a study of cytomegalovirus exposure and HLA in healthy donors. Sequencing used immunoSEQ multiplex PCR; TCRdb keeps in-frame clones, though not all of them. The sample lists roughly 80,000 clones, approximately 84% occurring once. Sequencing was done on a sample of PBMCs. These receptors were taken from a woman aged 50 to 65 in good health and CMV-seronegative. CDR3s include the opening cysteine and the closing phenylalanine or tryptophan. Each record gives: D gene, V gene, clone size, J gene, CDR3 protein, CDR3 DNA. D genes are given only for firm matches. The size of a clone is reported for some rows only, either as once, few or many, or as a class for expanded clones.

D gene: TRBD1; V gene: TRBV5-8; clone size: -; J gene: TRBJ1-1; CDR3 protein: CASTLGTGNTEAFF; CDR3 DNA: TGTGCCAGCACCCTGGGGACAGGGAACACTGAAGCTTTCTTT
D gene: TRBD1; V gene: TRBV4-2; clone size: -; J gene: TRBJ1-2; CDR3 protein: CASSQEVLGQGRNGYTF; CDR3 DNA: TGTGCCAGCAGCCAAGAGGTCCTTGGACAGGGCAGGAATGGCTACACCTTC
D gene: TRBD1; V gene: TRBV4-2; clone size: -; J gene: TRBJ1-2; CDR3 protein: CASSQGRTGDGYTF; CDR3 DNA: TGTGCCAGCAGCCAAGGGCGGACAGGGGATGGCTACACCTTC
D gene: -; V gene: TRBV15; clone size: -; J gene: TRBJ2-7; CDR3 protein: CATSRDRYLGDKDLEYF; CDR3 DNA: TGTGCCACCAGCAGAGATCGGTACTTGGGGGACAAGGATTTGGAGTACTTC
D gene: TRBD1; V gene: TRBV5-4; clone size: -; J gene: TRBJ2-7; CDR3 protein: CASSWTGNYEQYF; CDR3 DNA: TGTGCCAGCAGCTGGACAGGGAACTACGAGCAGTACTTC
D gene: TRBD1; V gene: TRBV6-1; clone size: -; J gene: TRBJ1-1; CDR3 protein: CASSEEGGLNTEAFF; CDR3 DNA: TGTGCCAGCAGTGAAGAAGGGGGCCTGAACACTGAAGCTTTCTTT
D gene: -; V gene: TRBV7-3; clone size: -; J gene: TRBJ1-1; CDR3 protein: CASSSLGEGTEAFF; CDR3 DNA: TGTGCCAGCAGCTCTCTGGGGGAGGGCACTGAAGCTTTCTTT
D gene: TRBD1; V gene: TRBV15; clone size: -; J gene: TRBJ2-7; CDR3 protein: CATSRGGTVESYEQYF; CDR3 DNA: TGTGCCACCAGCAGAGGAGGGACAGTCGAATCCTACGAGCAGTACTTC
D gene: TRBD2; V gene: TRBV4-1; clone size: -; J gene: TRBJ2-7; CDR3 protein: CASSQVVTSGSYEQYF; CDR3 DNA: TGCGCCAGCAGCCAAGTTGTGACTAGCGGTTCCTACGAGCAGTACTTC
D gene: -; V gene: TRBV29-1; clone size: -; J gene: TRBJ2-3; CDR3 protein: CSVDLLGLTMWRTQYF; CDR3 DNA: TGCAGCGTTGACTTGCTGGGCCTGACAATGTGGCGTACGCAGTATTTT
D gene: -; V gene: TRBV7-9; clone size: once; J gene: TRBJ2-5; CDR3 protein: CASGHGQETQYF; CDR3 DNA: TGTGCCAGCGGACATGGCCAAGAGACCCAGTACTTC
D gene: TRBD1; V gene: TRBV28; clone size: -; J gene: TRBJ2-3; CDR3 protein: CASSPSPGQGMADTQYF; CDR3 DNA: TGTGCCAGCAGTCCGTCCCCGGGACAGGGGATGGCAGATACGCAGTATTTT
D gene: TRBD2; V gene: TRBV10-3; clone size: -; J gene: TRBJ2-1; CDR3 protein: CAISALGTSGRSTNEQFF; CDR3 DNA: TGTGCCATCAGTGCCTTGGGGACTAGCGGGAGGAGTACCAATGAGCAGTTCTTC
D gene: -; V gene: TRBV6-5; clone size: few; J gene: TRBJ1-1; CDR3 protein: CASYRRVGEAEAFF; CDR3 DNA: TGTGCCAGTTACCGACGGGTAGGGGAGGCTGAAGCTTTCTTT
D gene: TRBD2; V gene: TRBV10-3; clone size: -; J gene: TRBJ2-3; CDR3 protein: CAISDSSGSADTQYF; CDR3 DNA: TGTGCCATCAGTGACTCTAGCGGTAGCGCAGATACGCAGTATTTT
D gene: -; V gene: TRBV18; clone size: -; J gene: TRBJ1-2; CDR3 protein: CASSPPGGGYGYTF; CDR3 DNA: TGTGCCAGCTCACCCCCAGGCGGGGGCTATGGCTACACCTTC
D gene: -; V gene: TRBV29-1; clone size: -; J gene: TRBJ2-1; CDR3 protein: CSVGEAGLQFF; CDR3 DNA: TGCAGCGTTGGAGAGGCGGGACTGCAGTTCTTC
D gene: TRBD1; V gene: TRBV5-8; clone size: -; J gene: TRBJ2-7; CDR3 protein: CASSKPGQSYEQYF; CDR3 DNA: TGTGCCAGCAGCAAACCGGGACAGAGCTACGAGCAGTACTTC
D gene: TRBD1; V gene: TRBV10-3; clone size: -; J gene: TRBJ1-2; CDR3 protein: CAISEGTGEYGYTF; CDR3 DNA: TGTGCCATCAGTGAAGGTACAGGGGAATATGGCTACACCTTC
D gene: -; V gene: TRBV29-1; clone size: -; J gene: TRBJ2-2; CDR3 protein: CSYRSETNTGELFF; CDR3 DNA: TGCAGCTACCGATCAGAAACGAACACCGGGGAGCTGTTTTTT
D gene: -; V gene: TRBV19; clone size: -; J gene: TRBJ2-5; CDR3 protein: CASSISGVETQYF; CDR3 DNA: TGTGCCAGTAGTATTTCGGGGGTCGAGACCCAGTACTTC
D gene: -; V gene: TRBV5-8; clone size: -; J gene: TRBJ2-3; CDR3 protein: CASSPRDAKQDTQYF; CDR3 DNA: TGTGCCAGCAGCCCCCGGGATGCCAAACAAGATACGCAGTATTTT
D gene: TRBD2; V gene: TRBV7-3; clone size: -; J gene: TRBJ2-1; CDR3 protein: CASSSGTSLSREQFF; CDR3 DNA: TGTGCCAGCAGCTCCGGGACTAGCTTGTCTCGTGAGCAGTTCTTC
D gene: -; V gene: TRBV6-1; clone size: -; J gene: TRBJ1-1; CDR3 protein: CASIKGSAPNTEAFF; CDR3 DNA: TGTGCCAGCATAAAGGGGTCCGCTCCGAACACTGAAGCTTTCTTT
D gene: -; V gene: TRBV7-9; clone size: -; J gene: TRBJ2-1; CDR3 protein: CASSLALAPHNEQFF; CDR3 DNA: TGTGCCAGCAGCCTAGCACTTGCCCCTCACAATGAGCAGTTCTTC
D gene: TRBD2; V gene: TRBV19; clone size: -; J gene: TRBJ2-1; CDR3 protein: CASSPTSGSYNEQFF; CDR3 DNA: TGTGCCAGTAGTCCGACTAGCGGCTCCTACAATGAGCAGTTCTTC
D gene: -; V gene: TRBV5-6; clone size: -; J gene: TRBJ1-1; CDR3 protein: CASSWPLNTEAFF; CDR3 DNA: TGTGCCAGCAGCTGGCCACTGAACACTGAAGCTTTCTTT
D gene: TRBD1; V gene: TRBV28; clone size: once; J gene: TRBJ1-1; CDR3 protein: CASTRGRYRAEAFF; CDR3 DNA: TGTGCCAGCACCAGGGGGAGATACAGGGCTGAAGCTTTCTTT
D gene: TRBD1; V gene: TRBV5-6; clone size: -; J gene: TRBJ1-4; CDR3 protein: CASSGGQGTNEKLFF; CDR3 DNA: TGTGCCAGCAGCGGGGGACAGGGGACTAATGAAAAACTGTTTTTT
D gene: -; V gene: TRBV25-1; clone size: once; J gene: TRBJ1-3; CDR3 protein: CASSESGPLSGNTIYF; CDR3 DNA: TGTGCCAGCAGTGAGTCAGGGCCTCTCTCTGGAAACACCATATATTTT
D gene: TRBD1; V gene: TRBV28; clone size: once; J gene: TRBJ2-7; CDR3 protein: CASRGTGFYEQYF; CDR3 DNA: TGTGCCAGCAGGGGGACAGGCTTCTACGAGCAGTACTTC
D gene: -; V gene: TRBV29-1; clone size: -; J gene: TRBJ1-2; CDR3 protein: CSVDPSPQNYGYTF; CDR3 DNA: TGCAGCGTTGACCCATCACCTCAGAACTATGGCTACACCTTC
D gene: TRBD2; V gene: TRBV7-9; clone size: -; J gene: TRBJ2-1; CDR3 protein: CASSLFGTSGSHEQFF; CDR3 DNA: TGTGCCAGCAGCTTATTTGGGACTAGCGGATCTCATGAGCAGTTCTTC
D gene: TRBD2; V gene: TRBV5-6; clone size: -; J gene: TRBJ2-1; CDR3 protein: CASSKRDWNNEQFF; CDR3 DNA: TGTGCCAGCAGCAAGCGGGATTGGAACAATGAGCAGTTCTTC
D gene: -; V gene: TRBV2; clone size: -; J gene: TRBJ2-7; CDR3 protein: CASSEISGSSYEQYF; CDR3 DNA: TGTGCCAGCAGTGAGATCAGCGGATCTTCCTACGAGCAGTACTTC
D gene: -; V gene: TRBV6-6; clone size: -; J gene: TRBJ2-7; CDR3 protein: CASSPLTTKLTYEQYF; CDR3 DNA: TGTGCCAGCAGCCCACTGACTACAAAATTAACCTACGAGCAGTACTTC
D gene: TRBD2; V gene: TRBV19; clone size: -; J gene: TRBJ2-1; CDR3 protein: CASSISGLESNEQFF; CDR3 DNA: TGTGCCAGTAGTATTTCCGGACTAGAAAGCAATGAGCAGTTCTTC
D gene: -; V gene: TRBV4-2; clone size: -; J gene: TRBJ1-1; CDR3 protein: CASSSVDTEAFF; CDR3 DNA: TGTGCCAGCAGCTCCGTTGACACTGAAGCTTTCTTT
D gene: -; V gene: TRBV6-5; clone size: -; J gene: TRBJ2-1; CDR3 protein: CASSQGGLGYNEQFF; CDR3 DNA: TGTGCCAGCAGTCAAGGAGGGCTTGGCTACAATGAGCAGTTCTTC
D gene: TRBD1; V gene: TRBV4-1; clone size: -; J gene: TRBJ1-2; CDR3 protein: CASSQDGSGGARNGYTF; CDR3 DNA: TGCGCCAGCAGCCAAGATGGGTCAGGGGGCGCGAGAAATGGCTACACCTTC
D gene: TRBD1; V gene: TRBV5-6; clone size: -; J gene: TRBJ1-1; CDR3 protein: CASSGGQVFSTTEAFF; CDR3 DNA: TGTGCCAGCAGCGGGGGACAGGTCTTCTCTACTACTGAAGCTTTCTTT
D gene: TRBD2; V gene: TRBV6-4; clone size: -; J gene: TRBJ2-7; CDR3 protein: CASSDRGALAGGPKDDEQYF; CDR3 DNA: TGTGCCAGCAGTGACAGGGGGGCACTAGCGGGAGGGCCGAAGGATGACGAGCAGTACTTC
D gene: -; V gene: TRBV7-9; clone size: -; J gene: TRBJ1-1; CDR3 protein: CASRYGNTEAFF; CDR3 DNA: TGTGCCAGCAGGTACGGGAACACTGAAGCTTTCTTT
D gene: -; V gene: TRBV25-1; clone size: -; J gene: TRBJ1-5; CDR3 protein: CASSLGNQPQHF; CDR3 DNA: TGTGCCAGCAGTTTAGGCAATCAGCCCCAGCATTTT
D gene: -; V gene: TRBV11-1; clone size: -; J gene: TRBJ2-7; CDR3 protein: CASSLTYRAQGTHEQYF; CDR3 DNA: TGTGCCAGCAGCCTCACTTACCGGGCACAGGGTACCCACGAGCAGTACTTC
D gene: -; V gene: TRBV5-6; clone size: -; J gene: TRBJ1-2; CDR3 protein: CANRSEGLESDGYTF; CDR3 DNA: TGTGCCAACAGGTCCGAGGGTCTGGAGAGCGATGGCTACACCTTC
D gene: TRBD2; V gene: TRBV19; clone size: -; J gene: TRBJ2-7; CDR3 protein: CASSIPGLANNEQYF; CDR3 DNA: TGTGCCAGTAGTATCCCCGGACTAGCGAATAACGAGCAGTACTTC
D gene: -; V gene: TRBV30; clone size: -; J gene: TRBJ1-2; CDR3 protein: CAWSDIGAYYGYTF; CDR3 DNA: TGTGCCTGGAGTGACATAGGGGCTTACTATGGCTACACCTTC
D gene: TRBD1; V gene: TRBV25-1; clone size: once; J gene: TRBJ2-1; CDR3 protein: CASMGTGGNRTDYNEQFF; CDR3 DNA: TGTGCCAGCATGGGGACAGGGGGAAACCGAACGGATTACAATGAGCAGTTCTTC
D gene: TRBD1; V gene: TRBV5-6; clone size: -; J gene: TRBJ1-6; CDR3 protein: CASSGDRGSYNSPLHF; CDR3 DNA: TGTGCCAGCAGTGGGGACAGGGGCTCCTATAATTCACCCCTCCACTTT
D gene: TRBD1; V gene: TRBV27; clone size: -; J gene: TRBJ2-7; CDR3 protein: CASSLSGQTLYEQYF; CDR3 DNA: TGTGCCAGCAGTTTGTCGGGACAGACCCTCTACGAGCAGTACTTC
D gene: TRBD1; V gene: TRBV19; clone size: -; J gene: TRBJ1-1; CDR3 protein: CASSIDFNRGGLENTEAFF; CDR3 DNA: TGTGCCAGTAGTATAGATTTTAACAGGGGGGGATTGGAAAACACTGAAGCTTTCTTT